This TCR beta chain came from a study of CD8+ T cells in alopecia areata. RNA extraction was followed by reverse transcription into cDNA, which acted as the sequencing template. Only in-frame clones appear in the TCRdb table, and some are missing; sequencing was by immunoSEQ multiplex PCR. In the table there are 89,000 or so clones, roughly 50% of which are singletons. This CDR3 has 16 residues. V dropped 3 bases and J dropped 2; count of bases not matched to a gene: 3. Germline V CDR1 and CDR2: MRHNA, SNTAGT. The rearrangement links TRBV6-4 to TRBJ2-3; TRBD2 matches at 12 bases. The TCR comes from a human donor with alopecia areata. Input material: NKG2D-high CD8+ T cells sorted from blood. This CDR3 is CASSEASGGATDTQYF. The CDR3 DNA reads TGTGCCAGCAGTGAAGCTAGCGGGGGGGCCACAGATACGCAGTATTTT.